This TCR beta chain stems from a study of cytomegalovirus exposure and HLA in healthy donors. Overall study: An early release of data contained 75 million to 90 million unique TCRs, which came from HLA-typed donors. Broader study findings: Researchers reported in a later analysis that a missense DCLRE1C variant was tied to TCR beta V- and J-gene trimming.

V gave up 5 bases and J gave up 4 bases, with 11 bases separating them. The CDR3 consists of 13 residues. Germline CDR1 is SGHVS and CDR2 is FQNEAQ. The PCR used 60 Vbeta and 13 Jbeta primers. Profiling relied on immunoSEQ multiplex PCR, and the TCRdb table lists in-frame clones only, not all of them. The data hold 150,000 or so clones, with 60% to 85% observed a single time. This clone was recorded a few times. Its antigen is undetermined. The material sequenced was PBMCs. The rearrangement uses TRBV7-8 and TRBJ2-5; D not resolved. The clonotype comes from a man aged 30 to 39 in good health and CMV-seronegative. DNA for the CDR3: TGTGCCAGCAGCCCTCGACACGGAGAGACCCAGTACTTC. This encodes CASSPRHGETQYF. The entire variable domain, with the rest obtained from reference TRBV7-8 and TRBJ2-5, is as follows: GAGVSQSPRYKVAKRGQDVALRCDPISGHVSLFWYQQALGQGPEFLTYFQNEAQLDKSGLPSDRFFAERPEGSVSTLKIQRTQQEDSAVYLCASSPRHGETQYFGPGTRLLVL.